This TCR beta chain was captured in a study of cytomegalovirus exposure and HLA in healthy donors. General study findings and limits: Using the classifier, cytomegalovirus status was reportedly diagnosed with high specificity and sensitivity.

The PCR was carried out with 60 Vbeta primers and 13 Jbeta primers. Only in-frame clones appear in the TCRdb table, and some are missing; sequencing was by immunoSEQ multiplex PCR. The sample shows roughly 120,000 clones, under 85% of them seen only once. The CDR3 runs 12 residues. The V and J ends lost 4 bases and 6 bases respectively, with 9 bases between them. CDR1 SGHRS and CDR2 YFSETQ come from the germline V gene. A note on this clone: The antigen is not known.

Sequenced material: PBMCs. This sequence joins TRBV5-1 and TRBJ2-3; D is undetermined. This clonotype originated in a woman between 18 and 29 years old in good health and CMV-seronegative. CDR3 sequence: CASSGALDTQYF. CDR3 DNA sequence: TGCGCCAGCAGCGGAGCTTTGGATACGCAGTATTTT.